This TCR beta chain was obtained from a study of T-cell memory formation after mild COVID-19 (dated by TCRdb to about 2021). In the study overall: TCR sequence clusters from the two donors were largely donor specific. Two young, previously healthy adult volunteers, one female and one male, were included in the cohort. In a couple of donors, T-cell clones that expanded and contracted after mild COVID-19 were tracked by sequencing TCRalpha and TCRbeta repertoires over time.

A note on this clonotype: Its recognized antigen is unknown. No clone much larger than this one lies a single base away; base qualities are absent.

The paper as a whole reports these results and caveats: Some responding clones were detected in pre-infection memory, suggesting pre-existing cross-reactive memory T cells joined the SARS-CoV-2 response. Clones that contracted from day 15 to 85 showed balanced CD4/CD8 phenotypes, whereas a second wave of clones that expanded from day 15 to 37 leaned towards CD4+. The study included only a couple of mild cases, and larger cohorts that include severe cases with pre-infection samples were judged to be necessary. The second-wave clones that peaked on day 37 were not confirmed to be SARS-CoV-2 specific. Contracting CD4+ clones turned up mainly in the CM and EM memory subsets, whereas EMRA was where CD8+ clones were enriched.

PBMCs were isolated by Ficoll-Paque density gradient centrifugation. Via the germline V gene, CDR1 is MNHEY and CDR2 SVGEGT. Relative to germline, V is 7 bases shorter and J is 1 base shorter, with 14 bases between their ends. The CDR3 spans 14 residues, from the cysteine through the phenylalanine. Only the CDR3 part of the read is kept: 42 bases, read in frame from the first base. Sequenced on an Illumina NovaSeq 6000. TCRalpha and TCRbeta cDNA libraries were constructed by 5'RACE with constant-segment primers, with sample barcodes and unique molecular identifiers being introduced. RNA was extracted from every sample with Trizol reagent. Amplification of the libraries took two PCR steps, and the second step added a second sample barcode plus Illumina TruSeq adapters. Sequencing of libraries was performed on an Illumina NovaSeq with 2 x 150 bp paired-end reads. In the authors' own workflow: Demultiplexing of reads and collapsing into UMI-guided consensus sequences were performed with migec v1.2.7. Using mixcr v2.1.11, UMI consensuses were aligned to TRA and TRB V and J templates and then assembled into clonotypes. A clonotype was counted as expanded or contracted only when both edgeR and NoisET called the clonotype significant, with the noise models trained on biological replicates. For edgeR calls, a false discovery rate-adjusted p below 0.01 and a log2 fold-change threshold of 1 were applied. As an exploratory analysis of dynamics, PCA with hierarchical clustering was applied to max-normalized trajectories of the 1000 most abundant clonotypes. Separately sequenced CD4+ and CD8+ repertoires were used to assign a CD4 or CD8 phenotype to each responding clone. The public reads were quality trimmed at Q25 with fastp and then assembled into clones with MiXCR by TCRdb, keeping productive beta chains. Under each unique CDR3 protein, matching rows form one entry showing the most common genes and DNA. V and J calls and clone size were set by TCRdb, not the authors. The sample table holds roughly 180,000 distinct CDR3 sequences, of which around 10% were seen once. The ten largest clones capture approximately 3.8% of the sample.

The clonotype was recovered from a young man who had mild COVID-19 (a few samples of this study predate the infection). The sample titles of this study are shuffled in the database, so cell type and time point are left out; the donor was told from shared clones. The sequenced material came from PBMCs or a T cell subset sorted from them (not recorded which). The chain was built from TRBV6-2 or TRBV6-3 and TRBJ2-7; no D gene call is confident. In nucleotide form, the sequence is TGTGCCAGCACCCCTCCAGGATTTTCCTACGAGCAGTACTTC. Translated, it reads CASTPPGFSYEQYF.